The source of this T cell receptor beta chain is a study of OX40 agonist ivuxolimab in advanced cancers. Looking at the study overall: The drug used for patients, ivuxolimab, was an agonistic anti-OX40 (CD134) antibody. Cohort: 75% to 90% men, mean age about 60, aged roughly 23 to 79.

This CDR3 has 14 amino acids. V was cut by 2 bases and J by 4 bases, with 14 bases left in between. Looked up from germline, CDR1 is GTSNPN and CDR2 is SVGIG (reference sequence). Study findings and constraints: With doses of 0.1-3.0 mg/kg, partial responders showed among the lowest clonal expansion. On average, a greater number of expanded clones characterised CD8+ T cells relative to CD4+.

A remark on this clone: The antigen remains unidentified.

Using immunoSEQ multiplex PCR, the repertoire was profiled, and TCRdb retains in-frame clones only, with some absent. The sample has approximately 77,000 clones, over 85% seen once. The sample in question was CD4+ or CD8+ T cells sorted from blood, obtained in a trial of the OX40 agonist ivuxolimab. This clonotype was obtained from an adult with an advanced solid tumor such as melanoma, head and neck, liver or kidney cancer. V and J are TRBV30 and TRBJ2-5; either TRBD1 or TRBD2 may supply D (6 bases each). CDR3 sequence reads: CAWSIKGGAETQYF. The CDR3, as DNA: TGTGCCTGGAGTATTAAGGGGGGCGCAGAGACCCAGTACTTC.